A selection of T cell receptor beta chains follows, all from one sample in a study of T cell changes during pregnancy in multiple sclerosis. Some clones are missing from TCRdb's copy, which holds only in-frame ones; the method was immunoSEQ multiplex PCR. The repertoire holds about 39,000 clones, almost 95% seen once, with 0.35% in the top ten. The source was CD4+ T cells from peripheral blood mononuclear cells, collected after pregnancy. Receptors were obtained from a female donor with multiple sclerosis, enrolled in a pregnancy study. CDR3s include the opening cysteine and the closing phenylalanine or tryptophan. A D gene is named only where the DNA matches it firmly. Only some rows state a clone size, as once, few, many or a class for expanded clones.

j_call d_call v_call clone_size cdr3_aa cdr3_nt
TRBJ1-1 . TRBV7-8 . CASSLVAQRKGAEAFF TGTGCCAGCAGCTTAGTAGCACAGCGGAAGGGGGCTGAAGCTTTCTTT
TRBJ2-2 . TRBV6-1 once CASDWTMNTGELFF TGTGCCAGCGACTGGACTATGAACACCGGGGAGCTGTTTTTT
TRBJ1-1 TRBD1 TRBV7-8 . CASSARQGARSEAFF TGTGCCAGCAGCGCCCGACAGGGGGCGAGGTCTGAAGCTTTCTTT
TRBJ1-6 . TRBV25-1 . CASSGTMNSPLHF TGTGCCAGCAGCGGGACAATGAATTCACCCCTCCACTTT
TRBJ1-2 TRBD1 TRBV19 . CASSIVHRGHGYTF TGTGCCAGTAGTATAGTACACAGGGGGCATGGCTACACCTTC
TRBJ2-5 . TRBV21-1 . CASSKQVTWTGPKETQYF TGTGCCAGCAGCAAACAGGTAACGTGGACAGGTCCTAAAGAGACCCAGTACTTC
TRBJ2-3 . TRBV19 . CASTPRDSNTDTQYF TGTGCCAGTACCCCCCGGGACTCAAACACAGATACGCAGTATTTT
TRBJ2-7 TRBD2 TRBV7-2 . CASSRQRGYEQYF TGTGCCAGCAGCCGCCAGCGGGGTTACGAGCAGTACTTC
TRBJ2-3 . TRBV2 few CASRRDSDTQYF TGTGCCAGCAGGAGGGACTCAGATACGCAGTATTTT
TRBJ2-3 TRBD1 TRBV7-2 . CASSYRGSTDTQYF TGTGCCAGCAGCTACAGGGGGAGCACAGATACGCAGTATTTT
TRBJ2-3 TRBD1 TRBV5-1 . CASSLGQGTTDTQYF TGCGCCAGCAGCTTGGGACAGGGAACCACAGATACGCAGTATTTT
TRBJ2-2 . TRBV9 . CASSVTTGELFF TGTGCCAGCAGCGTAACTACCGGGGAGCTGTTTTTT
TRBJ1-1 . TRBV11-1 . CASSLGYTENTEAFF TGTGCCAGCAGCTTAGGGTACACAGAGAACACTGAAGCTTTCTTT
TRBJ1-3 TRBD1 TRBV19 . CACRPTGSSGNTIYF TGTGCCTGTCGACCGACAGGGAGCTCTGGAAACACCATATATTTT
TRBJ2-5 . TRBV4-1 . CASSQSLAVGGGAIGAMETQYF TGCGCCAGCAGCCAATCACTGGCGGTGGGTGGAGGGGCGATTGGGGCTATGGAGACCCAGTACTTC
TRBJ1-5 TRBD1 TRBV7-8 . CASSLRRRGTGARLDQLQHF TGTGCCAGCAGCTTGAGGCGTAGGGGGACAGGGGCACGTTTGGATCAGCTCCAGCATTTT
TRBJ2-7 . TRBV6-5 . CASSYSMARSSYEQYF TGTGCCAGCAGTTACTCGATGGCTAGGAGCTCCTACGAGCAGTACTTC
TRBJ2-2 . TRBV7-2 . CASSLAGGPTGELFF TGTGCCAGCAGCTTAGCGGGGGGACCCACCGGGGAGCTGTTTTTT
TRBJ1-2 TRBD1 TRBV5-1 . CASSPDRNYGYTF TGCGCCAGCAGCCCGGACAGGAACTATGGCTACACCTTC
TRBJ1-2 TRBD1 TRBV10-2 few CASRPDREGYTF TGCGCCAGCAGACCTGACAGGGAAGGCTACACCTTC
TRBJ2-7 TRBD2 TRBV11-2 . CASSLEGASGRYEQYF TGTGCCAGCAGCCTGGAGGGAGCTAGCGGGAGGTACGAGCAGTACTTC
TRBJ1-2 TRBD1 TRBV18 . CASSPFGTDNYGYTF TGTGCCAGCTCACCTTTCGGGACAGATAACTATGGCTACACCTTC
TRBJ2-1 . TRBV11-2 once CASSLVPRGGNEQFF TGTGCCAGCAGCTTAGTCCCCAGAGGAGGCAATGAGCAGTTCTTC
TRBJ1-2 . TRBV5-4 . CASSGWGGYGYTF TGTGCCAGCAGCGGTTGGGGGGGCTATGGCTACACCTTC
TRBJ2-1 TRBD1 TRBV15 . CATSRDRYNEQFF TGTGCCACCAGCAGGGACAGGTACAATGAGCAGTTCTTC
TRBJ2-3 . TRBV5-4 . CASSSFSTDTQYF TGTGCCAGCAGCTCTTTCAGCACAGATACGCAGTATTTT
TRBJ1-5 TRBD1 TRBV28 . CASSLGDRVIQPQHF TGTGCCAGCAGTTTAGGGGACAGGGTAATTCAGCCCCAGCATTTT
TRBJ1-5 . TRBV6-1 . CASSEGTAANQPQHF TGTGCCAGCAGTGAAGGGACAGCTGCGAATCAGCCCCAGCATTTT
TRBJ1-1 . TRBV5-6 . CASSRPTGSVAEAFF TGTGCCAGCAGTCGCCCTACAGGGTCCGTCGCTGAAGCTTTCTTT
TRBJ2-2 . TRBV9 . CASSPLGGPGELFF TGTGCCAGCAGTCCCCTCGGGGGTCCGGGGGAGCTGTTTTTT
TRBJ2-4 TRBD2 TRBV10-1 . CASSESAGEGKNIQYF TGCGCCAGCAGTGAGTCTGCGGGGGAAGGCAAAAACATTCAGTACTTC
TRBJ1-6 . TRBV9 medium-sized CATRDTSSPLHF TGTGCCACCCGGGACACATCGTCACCCCTCCACTTT
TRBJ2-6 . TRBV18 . CASSGVILNSGANVLTF TGTGCCAGCTCGGGCGTCATACTCAACTCTGGGGCCAACGTCCTGACTTTC
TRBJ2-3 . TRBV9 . CASSLRGDLSGTQYF TGTGCCAGCAGTCTCAGGGGCGATTTGTCAGGCACGCAGTATTTT
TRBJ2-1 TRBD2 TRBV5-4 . CASSLGLAGGEQFF TGTGCCAGCAGCTTGGGTCTAGCGGGGGGCGAGCAGTTCTTC
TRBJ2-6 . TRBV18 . CASSPKGGSSGANVLTF TGTGCCAGCTCACCCAAAGGCGGAAGCTCTGGGGCCAACGTCCTGACTTTC